These 7 T cell receptor beta chains originate from one sample sequenced in a study of blood T cell repertoires in COVID-19. The data were produced by immunoSEQ multiplex PCR, yet TCRdb's version contains in-frame clones alone and is incomplete. The sample lists a few hundred thousand clones, about 90% occurring once. Sample: peripheral blood. Every receptor here comes from a woman in her 50s with acute or convalescent COVID-19.

CDR3 region: CASSLITGEDEQYF. In nucleotides, the CDR3 is TGCGCCAGCAGCTTGATTACAGGGGAGGACGAGCAGTACTTC. V is TRBV5-1 and J is TRBJ2-7; a weak D match, TRBD1 (7 bases). Germline V gives CDR1 SGHRS, CDR2 YFSETQ. Trimming left V 1 base short and J 5 bases short, with 13 bases between. The CDR3 is 14 residues long.

The genes are TRBV3-1 (or the pseudogene TRBV3-2) and TRBJ2-1; D call uncertain. V was clipped by 2 bases and J by 3 bases, with 11 bases between them. Germline CDR1 and CDR2: LGHDT and YNNKEL (reference sequence). The CDR3 runs 15 residues. CDR3 sequence (DNA): TGTGCCAGCAGCCAAATCCCGGAGCGCTACAATGAGCAGTTCTTC. This translates into CASSQIPERYNEQFF.

V is TRBV3-1 (or the pseudogene TRBV3-2) and J is TRBJ2-1; TRBD1 matches 9 bases. CDR1 is LGHDT and CDR2 is YNNKEL in the germline V gene (reference sequence). The CDR3 spans 16 residues. Trimming at V came to 5 bases and at J to 0 bases, leaving 5 bases not matched to a gene. CDR3 sequence: CASSTRTGASYNEQFF. The CDR3 DNA reads TGTGCCAGCAGCACCCGGACAGGGGCCTCCTACAATGAGCAGTTCTTC.

Only one count was recorded for this clone. V gene TRBV4-1 combines with J gene TRBJ1-3, with D uncertain. V lost 0 bases and J lost 0, with 15 bases in between. This CDR3 comprises 18 residues. Germline V CDR1 and CDR2: MGHRA, YSYEKL. CDR3 region: CASSQDTVEERSGNTIYF. The CDR3, as DNA: TGCGCCAGCAGCCAAGATACGGTGGAGGAGCGCTCTGGAAACACCATATATTTT.

The chain couples TRBV11-3 to TRBJ1-6, with D perhaps TRBD1 (5 bases). From germline, CDR1 is SGHNT and CDR2 YENEEA. The V end lost 5 bases, the J end lost 9 bases, and 11 bases lay between the germline ends. The CDR3 spans 13 residues. The CDR3 coding sequence is TGTGCCAGCAGCCCCAGGGCGAGTTCACCCCTCCACTTT. Amino acids: CASSPRASSPLHF. The entire variable domain, with the rest obtained from reference TRBV11-3 and TRBJ1-6, is as follows: EAGVVQSPRYKIIEKKQPVAFWCNPISGHNTLYWYLQNLGQGPELLIRYENEEAVDDSQLPKDRFSAERLKGVDSTLKIQPAELGDSAVYLCASSPRASSPLHFGNGTRLTVT.

The gene calls are TRBV5-3 and TRBJ1-1; TRBD1 might be the D (6 bases). TRBV5-3 is known as an ORF, though its function is uncertain. Trimming shortened V by 3 bases and J by 1 base, and 16 bases separated the two germline ends. This CDR3 has 16 amino acids. The CDR3 DNA sequence: TGTGCCAGAAGCTCCGCCCGCCCGACAGGGAACACTGAAGCTTTCTTT. Residues: CARSSARPTGNTEAFF.

The chain recombines TRBV5-1 with TRBJ1-1; tentatively, D is TRBD1 (6 bases). Trimming removed 0 bases from V and 4 bases from J, with 10 bases in between. Germline V gene data show CDR1 as SGHRS and CDR2 as YFSETQ. The CDR3 contains 14 residues. The chain's CDR3 is CASSLDAGATEAFF. The CDR3 DNA reads TGCGCCAGCAGCTTGGATGCAGGGGCCACTGAAGCTTTCTTT.